These T cell receptor beta chains were read from a single sample in a study of cytomegalovirus exposure and HLA in healthy donors. Assay used: immunoSEQ multiplex PCR; TCRdb lists only in-frame clones, some missing. Of some 200,000 clones in the sample, approximately 80% were seen once. Sequenced material: PBMCs. Receptors originate from a woman aged 35 to 49 in good health and CMV-seronegative. CDR3s leave out the opening cysteine and the closing phenylalanine or tryptophan. The order of the fields is CDR3 protein, V gene, J gene.

CDR3: ASSQDSGLVDSSTDTQY; V: TRBV4-1; J: TRBJ2-3
CDR3: ASTSRGLSYEQY; V: TRBV7-2; J: TRBJ2-7
CDR3: ASSEAGTGGNEQF; V: TRBV28; J: TRBJ2-1
CDR3: ASSEGPDRPFYGYT; V: TRBV6-1; J: TRBJ1-2
CDR3: ASSDSPTDTQY; V: TRBV5-5; J: TRBJ2-3
CDR3: ASSFLGQGAFDEQF; V: TRBV5-5; J: TRBJ2-1
CDR3: ASSLMSYRGMGEQY; V: TRBV5-6; J: TRBJ2-7
CDR3: ASSVGQGFDTQY; V: TRBV9; J: TRBJ2-3
CDR3: ASSYREYEQY; V: TRBV6-1; J: TRBJ2-7
CDR3: ASSSGGAPREKLF; V: TRBV7-2; J: TRBJ1-4
CDR3: ASSSPIRGHYGYT; V: TRBV7-2; J: TRBJ1-2
CDR3: ASKSGTYNEQF; V: TRBV6-6; J: TRBJ2-1
CDR3: ASRSQGRDTEAF; V: TRBV19; J: TRBJ1-1
CDR3: ASSLTAGGRTGELF; V: TRBV7-6; J: TRBJ2-2
CDR3: ASSPFRQGLAGELF; V: TRBV18; J: TRBJ2-2
CDR3: ASSPSVQQGLLYEQY; V: TRBV7-2; J: TRBJ2-7
CDR3: ASSPVQETQY; V: TRBV18; J: TRBJ2-5
CDR3: ASSHPRTGDYGYT; V: TRBV4-1; J: TRBJ1-2
CDR3: ASSETFGRDNQPQH; V: TRBV6-1; J: TRBJ1-5
CDR3: ASSVGGGPNNEQF; V: TRBV9; J: TRBJ2-1
CDR3: ASSLGASGGYEQF; V: TRBV7-8; J: TRBJ2-1
CDR3: ATSRALLTSGDYNEQF; V: TRBV15; J: TRBJ2-1
CDR3: ASSPSGTDRRLTYYNEQF; V: TRBV14; J: TRBJ2-1
CDR3: ASSLGDRAQETQY; V: TRBV5-1; J: TRBJ2-5
CDR3: ASSLARGTSGTNTGELF; V: TRBV5-6; J: TRBJ2-2
CDR3: SVGFGNEQF; V: TRBV29-1; J: TRBJ2-1
CDR3: ASSSWGQGVYEQY; V: TRBV5-6; J: TRBJ2-7
CDR3: ASSEALRGGVGYT; V: TRBV6-1; J: TRBJ1-2
CDR3: ASSYLGGDEKLF; V: TRBV6-5; J: TRBJ1-4
CDR3: ATSSPGQGNYEQF; V: TRBV15; J: TRBJ2-1
CDR3: ASKTGAPYQETQY; V: TRBV6-4; J: TRBJ2-5
CDR3: ASRTGAYEQY; V: TRBV6-5; J: TRBJ2-7
CDR3: ASSLEGQNTEAF; V: TRBV5-4; J: TRBJ1-1
CDR3: ASSQEGSSSDSYNEQF; V: TRBV4-3; J: TRBJ2-1
CDR3: ASSYSGAWSYNEQF; V: TRBV6-5; J: TRBJ2-1
CDR3: ASSRDRCPLVNVLT; V: TRBV21-1; J: TRBJ2-6
CDR3: ASSYFYEQY; V: TRBV6-6; J: .
CDR3: ASSLEELGAFEDTQY; V: TRBV7-8; J: TRBJ2-3
CDR3: ASSFTDGSSGNTIY; V: TRBV7-3; J: TRBJ1-3
CDR3: AISPIGDIYGYT; V: TRBV6-5; J: TRBJ1-2
CDR3: ASSSGRLTYEQY; V: TRBV7-8; J: TRBJ2-7
CDR3: ASSSQDSGNTIY; V: TRBV5-1; J: TRBJ1-3
CDR3: AISESPNSGQRTDTQY; V: TRBV10-3; J: TRBJ2-3
CDR3: ASSRDRAYEQY; V: TRBV11-3; J: TRBJ2-7
CDR3: AISSSLSVNEQF; V: TRBV7-2; J: TRBJ2-1
CDR3: ASSYEGPRVNTEAF; V: TRBV6-5; J: TRBJ1-1
CDR3: ASSVMSGLEAF; V: TRBV9; J: TRBJ1-1
CDR3: ASSLTPLDSRGGYT; V: TRBV28; J: TRBJ1-2
CDR3: AISESGRGSDTQY; V: TRBV10-3; J: TRBJ2-3
CDR3: ASSTRGISGNTIY; V: TRBV6-5; J: TRBJ1-3
CDR3: SVKPGLNEQF; V: TRBV29-1; J: TRBJ2-1
CDR3: ASSFGGGGTDTQY; V: TRBV7-2; J: TRBJ2-3
CDR3: AWSYRGTEAF; V: TRBV30; J: TRBJ1-1
CDR3: ASSVGGTNTEAF; V: TRBV9; J: TRBJ1-1
CDR3: ASSFEVVWNQPQH; V: TRBV5-5; J: TRBJ1-5
CDR3: ASSTDSGSPYNEQF; V: TRBV5-4; J: TRBJ2-1
CDR3: ASSQGTGNTDTQY; V: TRBV4-1; J: TRBJ2-3
CDR3: ASVGGNTGELF; V: TRBV10-2; J: TRBJ2-2
CDR3: ASSSDYRAGAEAF; V: TRBV5-1; J: TRBJ1-1